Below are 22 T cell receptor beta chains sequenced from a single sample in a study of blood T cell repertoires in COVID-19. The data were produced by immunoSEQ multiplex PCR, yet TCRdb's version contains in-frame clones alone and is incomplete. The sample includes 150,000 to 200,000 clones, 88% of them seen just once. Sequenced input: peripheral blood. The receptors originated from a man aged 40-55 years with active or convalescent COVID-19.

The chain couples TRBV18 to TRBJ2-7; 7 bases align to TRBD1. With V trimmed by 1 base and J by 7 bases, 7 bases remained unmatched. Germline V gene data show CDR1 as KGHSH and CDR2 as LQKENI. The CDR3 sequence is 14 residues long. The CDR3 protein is CASSPRDRAGEQYF. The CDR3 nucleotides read TGTGCCAGCTCACCACGGGACAGAGCCGGTGAGCAGTACTTC.

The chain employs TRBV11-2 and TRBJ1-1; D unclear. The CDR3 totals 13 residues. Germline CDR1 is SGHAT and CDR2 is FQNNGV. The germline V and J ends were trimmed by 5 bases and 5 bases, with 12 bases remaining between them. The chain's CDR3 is CASSPPGWTEAFF. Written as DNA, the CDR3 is TGTGCCAGCAGCCCACCGGGATGGACTGAAGCTTTCTTT.

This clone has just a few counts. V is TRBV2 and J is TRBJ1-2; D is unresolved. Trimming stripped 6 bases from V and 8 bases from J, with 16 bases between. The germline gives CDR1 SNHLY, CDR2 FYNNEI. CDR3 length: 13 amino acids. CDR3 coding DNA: TGTGCCAGCAGAGGGCCGAACAGCGGAGGCTACACCTTC. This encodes CASRGPNSGGYTF.

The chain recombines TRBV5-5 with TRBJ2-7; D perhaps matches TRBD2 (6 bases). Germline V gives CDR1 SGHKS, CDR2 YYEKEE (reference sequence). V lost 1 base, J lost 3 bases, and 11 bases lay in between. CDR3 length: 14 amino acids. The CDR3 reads CASSLWGENYEQYF. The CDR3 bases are TGTGCCAGCAGCTTGTGGGGGGAAAACTACGAGCAGTACTTC.

The CDR3 nucleotides read TGTGCCAGCAGAATGACTAGCGGGACCCCAGATACGCAGTATTTT. Residues: CASRMTSGTPDTQYF. This chain connects TRBV28 to TRBJ2-3; 11 nucleotides align to TRBD2. The V segment lost 6 bases and the J segment 4 bases; nucleotides outside the gene matches: 6. This CDR3 is 15 amino acids long. The germline V gene encodes CDR1 MDHEN and CDR2 SYDVKM.

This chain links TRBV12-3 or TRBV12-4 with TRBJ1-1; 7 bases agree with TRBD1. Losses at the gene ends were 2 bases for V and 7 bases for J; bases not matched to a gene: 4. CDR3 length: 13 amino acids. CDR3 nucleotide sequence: TGTGCCAGCAGTTTATTTTGGACAGGTGAAGCTTTCTTT. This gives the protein CASSLFWTGEAFF.

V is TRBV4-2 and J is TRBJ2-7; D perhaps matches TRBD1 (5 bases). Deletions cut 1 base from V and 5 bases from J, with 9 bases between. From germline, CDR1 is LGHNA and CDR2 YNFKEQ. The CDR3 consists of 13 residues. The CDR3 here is CASSQAGINEQYF. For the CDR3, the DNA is TGTGCCAGCAGCCAAGCAGGGATCAACGAGCAGTACTTC.

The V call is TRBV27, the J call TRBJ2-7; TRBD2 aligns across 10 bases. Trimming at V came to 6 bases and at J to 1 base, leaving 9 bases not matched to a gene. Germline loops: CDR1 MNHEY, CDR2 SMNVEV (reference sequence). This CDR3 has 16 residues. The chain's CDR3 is CASSPVIAGGSYEQYF. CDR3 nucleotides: TGTGCCAGCAGCCCAGTAATAGCGGGAGGTTCCTACGAGCAGTACTTC.

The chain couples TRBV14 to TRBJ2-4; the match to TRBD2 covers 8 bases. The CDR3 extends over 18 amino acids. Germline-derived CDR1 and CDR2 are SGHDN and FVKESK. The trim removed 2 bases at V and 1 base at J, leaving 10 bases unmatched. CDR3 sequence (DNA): TGTGCCAGCAGCCAAAGGGTCTTTCGGGAGGGCGCCAAAAACATTCAGTACTTC. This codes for CASSQRVFREGAKNIQYF. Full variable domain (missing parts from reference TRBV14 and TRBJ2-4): EAGVTQFPSHSVIEKGQTVTLRCDPISGHDNLYWYRRVMGKEIKFLLHFVKESKQDESGMPNNRFLAERTGGTYSTLKVQPAELEDSGVYFCASSQRVFREGAKNIQYFGAGTRLSVL.

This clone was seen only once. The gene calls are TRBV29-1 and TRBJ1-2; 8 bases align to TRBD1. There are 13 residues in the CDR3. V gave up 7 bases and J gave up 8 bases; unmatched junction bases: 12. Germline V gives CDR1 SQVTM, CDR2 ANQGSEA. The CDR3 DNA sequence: TGCAGCGCCCTAGGGACAGGCTGGAGCGGCTACACCTTC. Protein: CSALGTGWSGYTF.

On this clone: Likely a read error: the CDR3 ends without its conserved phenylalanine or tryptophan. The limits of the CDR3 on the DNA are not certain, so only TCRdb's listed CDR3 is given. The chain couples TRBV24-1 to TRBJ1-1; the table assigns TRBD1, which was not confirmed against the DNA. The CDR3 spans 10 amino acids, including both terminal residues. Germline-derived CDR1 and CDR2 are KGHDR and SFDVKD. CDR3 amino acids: CANRTGRFLG.

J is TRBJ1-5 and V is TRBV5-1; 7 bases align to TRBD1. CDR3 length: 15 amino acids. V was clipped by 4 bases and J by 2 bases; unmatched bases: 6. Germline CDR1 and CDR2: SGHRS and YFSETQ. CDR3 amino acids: CASSADTGGNQPQHF. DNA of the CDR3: TGCGCCAGCAGCGCAGATACAGGGGGCAATCAGCCCCAGCATTTT.

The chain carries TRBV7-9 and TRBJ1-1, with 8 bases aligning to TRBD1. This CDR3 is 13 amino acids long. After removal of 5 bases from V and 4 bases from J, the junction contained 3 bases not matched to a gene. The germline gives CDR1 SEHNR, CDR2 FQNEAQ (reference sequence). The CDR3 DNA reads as TGTGCCAGCAGCATACAGGGGGGCACTGAAGCTTTCTTT. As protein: CASSIQGGTEAFF.

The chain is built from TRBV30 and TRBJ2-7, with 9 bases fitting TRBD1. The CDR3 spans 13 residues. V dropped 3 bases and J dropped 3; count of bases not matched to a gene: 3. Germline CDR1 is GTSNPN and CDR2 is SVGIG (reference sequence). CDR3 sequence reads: CAWRGTGLYEQYF. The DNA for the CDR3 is TGTGCCTGGAGGGGGACAGGGCTCTACGAGCAGTACTTC.

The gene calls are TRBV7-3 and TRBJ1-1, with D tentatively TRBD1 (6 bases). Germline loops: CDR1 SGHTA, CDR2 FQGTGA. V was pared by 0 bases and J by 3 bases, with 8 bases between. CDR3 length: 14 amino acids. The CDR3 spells CASSLTDSYTEAFF. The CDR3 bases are TGTGCCAGCAGCTTAACGGACAGTTACACTGAAGCTTTCTTT.

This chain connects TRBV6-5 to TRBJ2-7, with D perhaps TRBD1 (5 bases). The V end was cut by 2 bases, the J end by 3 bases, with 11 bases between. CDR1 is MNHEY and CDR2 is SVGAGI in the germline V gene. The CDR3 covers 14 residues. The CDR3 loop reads CASSYGIGDYEQYF. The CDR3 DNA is TGTGCCAGCAGTTACGGGATAGGGGACTACGAGCAGTACTTC.

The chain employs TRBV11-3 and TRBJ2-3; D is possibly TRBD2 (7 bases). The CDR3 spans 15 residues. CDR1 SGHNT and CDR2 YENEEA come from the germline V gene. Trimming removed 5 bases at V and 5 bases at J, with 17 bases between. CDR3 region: CASSPKGGAGDTQYF. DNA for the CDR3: TGTGCCAGCAGCCCAAAAGGGGGGGCCGGAGATACGCAGTATTTT.

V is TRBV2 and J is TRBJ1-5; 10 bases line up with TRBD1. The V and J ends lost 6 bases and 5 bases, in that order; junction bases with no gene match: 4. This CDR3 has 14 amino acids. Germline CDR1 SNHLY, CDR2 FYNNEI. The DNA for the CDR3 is TGTGCCAGCAGCCCCGACAGGGGGCATCAGCCCCAGCATTTT. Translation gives CASSPDRGHQPQHF.

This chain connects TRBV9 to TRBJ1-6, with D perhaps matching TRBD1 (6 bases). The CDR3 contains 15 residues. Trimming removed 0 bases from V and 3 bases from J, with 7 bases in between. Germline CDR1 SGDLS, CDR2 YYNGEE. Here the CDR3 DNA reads TGTGCCAGCAGCGTAGAGGGACACTATAATTCACCCCTCCACTTT. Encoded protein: CASSVEGHYNSPLHF.

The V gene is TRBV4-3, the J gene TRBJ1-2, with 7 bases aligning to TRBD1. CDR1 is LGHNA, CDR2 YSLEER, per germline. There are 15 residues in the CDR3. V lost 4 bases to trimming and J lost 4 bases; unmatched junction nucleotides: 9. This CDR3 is CASSPGTATIYGYTF. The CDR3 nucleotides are TGCGCCAGCAGCCCCGGGACAGCTACAATCTATGGCTACACCTTC.

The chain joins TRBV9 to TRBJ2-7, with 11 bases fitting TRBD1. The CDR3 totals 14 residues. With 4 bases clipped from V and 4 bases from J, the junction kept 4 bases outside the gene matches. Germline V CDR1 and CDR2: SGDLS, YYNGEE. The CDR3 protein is CASSIGTGGYEQYF. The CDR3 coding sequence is TGTGCCAGCAGCATTGGGACAGGGGGGTACGAGCAGTACTTC.

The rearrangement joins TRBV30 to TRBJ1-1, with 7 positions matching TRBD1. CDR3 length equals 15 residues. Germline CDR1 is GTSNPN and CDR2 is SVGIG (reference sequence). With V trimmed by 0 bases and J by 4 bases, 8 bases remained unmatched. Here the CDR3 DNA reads TGTGCCTGGAGTGTACTAGGAGCAGGGGGCACTGAAGCTTTCTTT. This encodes CAWSVLGAGGTEAFF.